Shown below are 22 T cell receptor beta chains from a single sample sequenced in a study of CD8 T cells in ankylosing spondylitis. TCRdb reanalysed the 5' RACE reads using MiXCR and keeps one entry per CDR3 protein. The sample includes about 130,000 distinct CDR3 sequences, 9.3% seen only once; the top ten take approximately 3.3%. Specimen: blood, either unsorted or a sorted T cell fraction (not recorded which). These receptors all come from a male donor with ankylosing spondylitis or in good health (not recorded which).

This clonotype was picked up a small number of times. The rearrangement uses TRBV7-2 and TRBJ2-3; D remains ambiguous. The CDR3 loop spans 16 amino acids. Trimming removed 5 bases from V and 4 bases from J, with 19 bases in between. Germline CDR1 SGHTA, CDR2 FQGNSA. This chain's CDR3 is CASSIRIGRKSDTQYF. CDR3 nucleotide sequence: TGTGCCAGCAGCATTCGGATAGGACGGAAATCAGATACGCAGTATTTT.

This clonotype was counted a few times. The genes are TRBV3-1 and TRBJ1-2, with unresolved D. CDR3 size: 11 residues. With 1 base removed from V and 7 bases from J, the gap between germline ends came to 4 bases. Germline CDR1 LGHDT, CDR2 YNNKEL (reference sequence). The CDR3 nucleotides read TGTGCCAGCAGCCAAGGGTTTGGCTACACCTTC. This encodes CASSQGFGYTF.

This clonotype was found many times. The chain combines TRBV5-8 with TRBJ2-5; 12 bases are a match to TRBD2. CDR1 and CDR2 (germline): SGHTS, YDEGEE. This CDR3 has 16 amino acids. The V gene end was trimmed by 3 bases and the J gene end by 0 bases; junction bases not matched to a gene: 3. The CDR3 sequence is CASSSGTSGYQETQYF. CDR3 bases: TGTGCCAGCAGCTCCGGGACTAGCGGGTACCAAGAGACCCAGTACTTC.

This clonotype was found a few times. This chain links TRBV9 with TRBJ2-2; D is perhaps TRBD1 (5 bases). This CDR3 region has 13 residues. The V gene's germline CDR1 is SGDLS and CDR2 YYNGEE. The germline V and J ends were trimmed by 2 bases and 5 bases, with 7 bases remaining between them. The CDR3 DNA sequence: TGTGCCAGCAGCGTTACAGGTACCGGGGAGCTGTTTTTT. Protein sequence: CASSVTGTGELFF. The full variable domain, its missing parts supplied by reference TRBV9 and TRBJ2-2, is DSGVTQTPKHLITATGQRVTLRCSPRSGDLSVYWYQQSLDQGLQFLIQYYNGEERAKGNILERFSAQQFPDLHSELNLSSLELGDSALYFCASSVTGTGELFFGEGSRLTVL.

This clonotype occurred many times. A junction end diverges from the germline sequence, so it may reflect a read error. The chain is built from TRBV6-1 and TRBJ1-2; D remains unclear. The V gene's germline CDR1 is MNHNS and CDR2 SASEGT. The CDR3 consists of 10 residues. CDR3 bases: TGTGCCAGCAGTGAATTGGGCCTAGCGTTC. Protein sequence: CASSELGLAF.

This clonotype was observed a handful of times. V is TRBV24-1 and J is TRBJ2-3, with TRBD2 matching over 14 bases. The CDR3 is 18 residues long. V lost 4 bases and J lost 0; bases outside the gene matches: 5. Germline-derived CDR1 and CDR2 are KGHDR and SFDVKD. This CDR3 is CATSERTSGRWSTDTQYF. The CDR3 nucleotides read TGTGCCACCAGTGAAAGGACTAGCGGGAGGTGGAGCACAGATACGCAGTATTTT.

In this sample, this clonotype turned up a few times. A junction boundary mismatches the germline segment, possibly from a read error. The rearrangement joins TRBV20-1 to TRBJ2-3, with 9 bases lining up with TRBD1. CDR1 and CDR2 (germline): DFQATT, SNEGSKA (reference sequence). This CDR3 is 15 amino acids long. Here the CDR3 reads CSARSGQGSTYTQYF. The CDR3 nucleotides are TGCAGTGCTAGATCCGGACAGGGGAGCACATATACGCAGTATTTT.

This clonotype showed up many times. The rearrangement joins TRBV7-9 to TRBJ2-3; 13 bases fit TRBD2. Losses at the gene ends were 4 bases for V and 14 bases for J; bases not matched to a gene: 3. This CDR3 is built from 12 residues. Germline V gene lookup returns CDR1 SEHNR and CDR2 FQNEAQ (reference sequence). Here the CDR3 DNA reads TGTGCCAGCAGCTCTACTAGCGGGAGGGTGTATTTT. Translated: CASSSTSGRVYF. Complete variable domain (other parts from reference TRBV7-9 and TRBJ2-3): DTGVSQNPRHKITKRGQNVTFRCDPISEHNRLYWYRQTLGQGPEFLTYFQNEAQLEKSRLLSDRFSAERPKGSFSTLEIQRTEQGDSAMYLCASSSTSGRVYFGPGTRLTVL.

The table lists this clonotype with a few counts. The V call is TRBV5-1, the J call TRBJ2-5; no reliable D call. CDR1 and CDR2 (germline): SGHRS, YFSETQ. The CDR3 is 15 residues long. Trimming took off 0 bases at V and 5 bases at J, with 14 bases between the two ends. This CDR3 reads CASSLEFVSKETQYF. Here the CDR3 DNA reads TGCGCCAGCAGCTTGGAGTTCGTGTCGAAGGAGACCCAGTACTTC. Using reference TRBV5-1 and TRBJ2-5 for the parts outside the CDR3, the full variable domain is KAGVTQTPRYLIKTRGQQVTLSCSPISGHRSVSWYQQTPGQGLQFLFEYFSETQRNKGNFPGRFSGRQFSNSRSEMNVSTLELGDSALYLCASSLEFVSKETQYFGPGTRLLVL.

This clonotype was detected many times. The chain links TRBV12-3 or TRBV12-4 to TRBJ2-1; 7 positions agree with TRBD1. The CDR3 sequence is 16 residues long. Germline trimming cut 3 bases from V and 4 bases from J; bases unmatched to any gene: 9. The CDR3 is CASSFGGQATYNEQFF. CDR3 bases: TGTGCCAGCAGTTTCGGAGGACAGGCGACTTACAATGAGCAGTTCTTC.

With respect to this clonotype: It may be a read error: a sequence one base away is much more abundant. V gene TRBV29-1 combines with J gene TRBJ2-1; tentative D call: TRBD2 (5 bases). Germline CDR1 is SQVTM and CDR2 is ANQGSEA. This CDR3 contains 12 residues. The CDR3 sequence: CSVESDYNEKFF. The CDR3 DNA is TGCAGCGTTGAATCTGACTACAATGAGAAGTTCTTC.

This chain links TRBV18 with TRBJ2-1, with D unclear. V lost 4 bases and J 6 bases, leaving 16 bases between the germline ends. This CDR3 is 15 amino acids long. Looked up from germline, CDR1 is KGHSH and CDR2 is LQKENI. The CDR3 DNA sequence: TGTGCCAGCTCACTTATTGGCAGTGAATCCAATGAGCAGTTCTTC. Encoded protein: CASSLIGSESNEQFF.

The table lists this clonotype with a few counts. The chain uses TRBV7-2 and TRBJ2-6; D assignment may be TRBD1 or TRBD2 (6 bases each). Trimming took 5 bases from V and 0 from J, leaving 14 bases between them. Germline V gives CDR1 SGHTA, CDR2 FQGNSA. The CDR3 spans 17 residues. The CDR3 region has the DNA TGTGCCAGCAGCCCTTACGGAGGGGGCTCTGGGGCCAACGTCCTGACTTTC. It encodes CASSPYGGGSGANVLTF.

This clonotype has at least ten counts. The chain employs TRBV5-1 and TRBJ2-2; 7 bases fit TRBD1. Germline V CDR1 and CDR2: SGHRS, YFSETQ. The ends lost 0 bases at V and 9 bases at J; junction bases unmatched: 8. The CDR3 is made up of 15 amino acids. The CDR3 loop reads CASSLGSQGHRELFF. CDR3 nucleotides: TGCGCCAGCAGCTTGGGCTCACAGGGGCACCGGGAGCTGTTTTTT.

In this sample, this clonotype turned up many times. This chain joins TRBV27 and TRBJ2-5; no reliable D call. V was pared by 5 bases and J by 4 bases, with 8 bases between. The CDR3 is 12 amino acids. Germline V gene sequence: CDR1 MNHEY, CDR2 SMNVEV (reference sequence). Here the CDR3 DNA reads TGTGCCAGCAGTCCCGTGGGAGAGACCCAGTACTTC. As protein: CASSPVGETQYF.

In this sample, this clonotype turned up many times. The chain has TRBV7-9 and TRBJ2-7; 8 bases map to TRBD2. This CDR3 contains 17 residues. CDR1 SEHNR and CDR2 FQNEAQ come from the germline V gene (reference sequence). V lost 1 base, J lost 6 bases, and 14 bases stayed unmatched. The CDR3 region has the DNA TGTGCCAGCAGCTTAGTTTGGGCGGAGGGACTAGTACTCGAGCAGTACTTC. Residues: CASSLVWAEGLVLEQYF.

This clonotype has ten or more counts. The chain carries TRBV7-8 and TRBJ2-5; possibly TRBD1 for D (5 bases). Germline-derived CDR1 and CDR2 are SGHVS and FQNEAQ. V lost 3 bases, J lost 5 bases, and 16 bases lay in between. CDR3 size: 15 residues. CDR3 in DNA: TGTGCCAGCAGCTTCCTATTCCAGGGTGTGGAGACCCAGTACTTC. It translates to CASSFLFQGVETQYF.

This clonotype was counted only a few times. This sequence joins TRBV20-1 and TRBJ1-6; no reliable D call. Germline loops: CDR1 DFQATT, CDR2 SNEGSKA (reference sequence). The length of the CDR3 is 15 residues. The V and J ends lost 2 bases and 3 bases respectively, with 11 bases between them. The DNA for the CDR3 is TGCAGTGCTAGATCCTGGCAAGACTATAATTCACCCCTCCACTTT. This codes for CSARSWQDYNSPLHF.

This clonotype appeared many times. The chain uses TRBV7-7 and TRBJ2-5; 15 bases match TRBD2. Germline values: CDR1 SSHAT, CDR2 FNYEAQ (reference sequence). The V and J ends lost 5 bases and 1 base, in that order; junction bases with no gene match: 5. This CDR3 is built from 17 residues. CDR3 nucleotides: TGTGCCAGCAGCCCCGGACTAGCGGGAGGGCCCCAAGAGACCCAGTACTTC. Encoded protein: CASSPGLAGGPQETQYF.

This clonotype was detected ten times or more. The chain links TRBV27 to TRBJ2-1; tentative D call: TRBD2 (6 bases). V was trimmed by 5 bases and J by 2 bases, leaving 19 bases between them. This CDR3 spans 17 amino acids. Germline CDR1 MNHEY, CDR2 SMNVEV (reference sequence). The DNA for the CDR3 is TGTGCCAGCAGTCCAGTGGGAGGTCTGGCCCCCTACAATGAGCAGTTCTTC. As protein: CASSPVGGLAPYNEQFF.

This chain connects TRBV20-1 to TRBJ2-7, with 12 positions matching TRBD2. V dropped 6 bases and J dropped 5; count of bases not matched to a gene: 8. The germline gives CDR1 DFQATT, CDR2 SNEGSKA (reference sequence). This CDR3 region has 14 residues. The CDR3 region is CSAPPLAGGDEQYF. CDR3 DNA: TGCAGTGCCCCCCCCCTAGCGGGAGGGGACGAGCAGTACTTC.

This clonotype appeared many times. One end of the junction is discordant with germline, which a read error may explain. The chain is built from TRBV28 and TRBJ2-7; 7 bases fit TRBD1. CDR3 length: 12 amino acids. CDR1 and CDR2 (germline): MDHEN, SYDVKM. This CDR3 reads CASSLGRDRGTF. The CDR3 DNA sequence: TGTGCCAGCAGCTTAGGCCGGGACAGAGGTACCTTC.